The 19 T cell receptor beta chains reported below all come from one sample, sequenced in a study of blood T cell repertoires in COVID-19. Sequenced by immunoSEQ multiplex PCR; TCRdb stores in-frame clones only, minus some. The sample consists of 55,000 to 80,000 clones, approximately 80% of them appearing once. The sample was peripheral blood. The origin of the receptors is a man aged 55 to 70 with COVID-19, enrolled during active disease.

This clone appeared once. The chain uses TRBV7-7 and TRBJ2-5; D uncertain. Germline values: CDR1 SSHAT, CDR2 FNYEAQ (reference sequence). The germline V and J ends were trimmed by 3 bases and 1 base, with 9 bases remaining between them. The CDR3 runs to 14 residues. The CDR3: CASSLSISQETQYF. Here the CDR3 DNA reads TGTGCCAGCAGCTTGAGTATTAGCCAAGAGACCCAGTACTTC.

The chain couples TRBV19 to TRBJ2-7; D remains unclear. CDR1 and CDR2 (germline): LNHDA, SQIVND (reference sequence). The CDR3 has 15 amino acids. V was cut by 3 bases and J by 1 base, with 13 bases left in between. The CDR3 loop is CASSIMAFGSYEQYF. DNA for the CDR3: TGTGCCAGTAGTATCATGGCCTTCGGGTCCTACGAGCAGTACTTC.

The chain joins TRBV6-6 to TRBJ1-1; D ambiguous. The CDR3 spans 12 residues. Trimming cost V 6 bases and J 1 base, with 6 bases left between them. Germline V gene sequence: CDR1 MNHNY, CDR2 SVGAGI (reference sequence). DNA of the CDR3: TGTGCCAGCAGACTCACGAACACTGAAGCTTTCTTT. Its translation: CASRLTNTEAFF.

The table lists this clone with a count of one. The chain combines TRBV11-3 with TRBJ2-2; 9 bases are a match to TRBD2. Germline CDR1 SGHNT, CDR2 YENEEA. This CDR3 is built from 15 residues. Trimming took 3 bases from V and 5 from J; bases not matched to a gene: 4. The CDR3 bases are TGTGCCAGCAGCTTTAGCGGGAGTGGAACCGGGGAGCTGTTTTTT. Encoded protein: CASSFSGSGTGELFF. The whole variable domain, filled in from reference TRBV11-3 and TRBJ2-2, reads EAGVVQSPRYKIIEKKQPVAFWCNPISGHNTLYWYLQNLGQGPELLIRYENEEAVDDSQLPKDRFSAERLKGVDSTLKIQPAELGDSAVYLCASSFSGSGTGELFFGEGSRLTVL.

The genes are TRBV18 and TRBJ2-1; D may be TRBD1 (6 bases). This CDR3 contains 15 residues. The V end lost 5 bases, the J end lost 1 base, and 12 bases lay between the germline ends. CDR1 and CDR2 from the germline V gene are KGHSH and LQKENI. CDR3: CASSVPQGSYNEQFF. The DNA for the CDR3 is TGTGCCAGCTCAGTACCGCAGGGGTCCTACAATGAGCAGTTCTTC.

The V gene is TRBV6-6, the J gene TRBJ1-3; possible D gene TRBD1, 5 bases. The V gene's germline CDR1 is MNHNY and CDR2 SVGAGI (reference sequence). This CDR3 spans 16 amino acids. Trimming removed 6 bases at V and 4 bases at J, with 19 bases between. The CDR3, as DNA: TGTGCCAGCAGGGACCCGCCGCCAGGGAAGGGAAACACCATATATTTT. Translation gives CASRDPPPGKGNTIYF.

For the CDR3, the DNA is TGTGCCAGCAGCTTACGGGGACAGACTCGTTACAATGAGCAGTTCTTC. Translated, it gives CASSLRGQTRYNEQFF. The V and J genes are TRBV11-3 and TRBJ2-1; 7 bases are shared with TRBD1. The CDR3 is 16 amino acids. Germline V gives CDR1 SGHNT, CDR2 YENEEA. The trim removed 2 bases at V and 4 bases at J, leaving 8 bases unmatched.

The V call is TRBV6-4, the J call TRBJ1-4; maybe TRBD1 (5 bases). Germline values: CDR1 MRHNA, CDR2 SNTAGT. The CDR3 has 14 residues. The ends were cut back, 2 bases at V and 5 bases at J, with 9 bases in the middle. CDR3 region: CASSDVAGNEKLFF. Here the CDR3 DNA reads TGTGCCAGCAGTGACGTGGCAGGGAATGAAAAACTGTTTTTT.

As for this clone: Other DNA sequences from this sample encode an identical CDR3 as well. The chain recombines TRBV6-5 with TRBJ2-2; D gene unclear. The CDR3 covers 12 residues. CDR1 is MNHEY, CDR2 SVGAGI, per germline. Deletions cut 6 bases from V and 5 bases from J, with 7 bases between. CDR3 residues: CASSRRTGELFF. For the CDR3, the DNA is TGTGCCAGCAGCCGGAGAACCGGGGAGCTGTTTTTT.

The J gene is TRBJ2-7, the V gene TRBV28, with D unresolved. The CDR3 contains 12 residues. Trimming took off 5 bases at V and 0 bases at J, with 5 bases between the two ends. The V gene's germline CDR1 is MDHEN and CDR2 SYDVKM. This chain's CDR3 is CASSLYSYEQYF. The CDR3 nucleotides are TGTGCCAGCAGTCTCTACTCCTACGAGCAGTACTTC. Full variable domain (rest looked up from reference TRBV28 and TRBJ2-7): DVKVTQSSRYLVKRTGEKVFLECVQDMDHENMFWYRQDPGLGLRLIYFSYDVKMKEKGDIPEGYSVSREKKERFSLILESASTNQTSMYLCASSLYSYEQYFGPGTRLTVT.

As DNA, the CDR3 is TGTGCCAGCAGTGAAAAGCTAGCGGGGTTCAATGAGCAGTTCTTC. Encoded protein: CASSEKLAGFNEQFF. The chain couples TRBV5-4 to TRBJ2-1, with 9 bases lining up with TRBD2. With V trimmed by 5 bases and J by 6 bases, 9 bases remained unmatched. CDR1 SGHNT and CDR2 YYREEE come from the germline V gene (reference sequence). This CDR3 has 15 residues.

The chain carries TRBV1 and TRBJ2-4; the D call in the table, TRBD1, was not verified against the DNA. TRBV1 has pseudogene status. This CDR3 contains 17 residues. The CDR3: CTSSLLRTQGAKNIQYF. CDR3 DNA: TGCACCAGCAGCCTCCTAAGGACGCAGGGGGCCAAAAACATTCAGTACTTC.

The chain links TRBV6-6 to TRBJ1-6; D unresolved. The CDR3 contains 15 residues. The germline gives CDR1 MNHNY, CDR2 SVGAGI (reference sequence). V lost 4 bases to trimming and J lost 7 bases, with 14 bases between them. CDR3 loop: CASSFVRAQNSPLHF. The CDR3 bases are TGTGCCAGCAGTTTCGTGAGGGCTCAAAATTCACCCCTCCACTTT.

This sequence joins TRBV2 and TRBJ2-5; D is perhaps TRBD1 (6 bases). The germline CDR1 and CDR2 sequences are SNHLY and FYNNEI. This CDR3 region has 12 residues. Deletions cut 5 bases from V and 3 bases from J, with 7 bases between. The chain's CDR3 is CASSRTEETQYF. Written as DNA, the CDR3 is TGTGCCAGCAGTCGGACAGAAGAGACCCAGTACTTC.

The V call is TRBV19, the J call TRBJ2-3; tentatively, D is TRBD2 (5 bases). Trimming stripped 4 bases from V and 6 bases from J, with 20 bases between. The germline CDR1 and CDR2 sequences are LNHDA and SQIVND (reference sequence). The CDR3 has 16 amino acids. In DNA, the CDR3 is TGTGCCAGTAGTACTCAAACTCGAGGGCTTGGGGATACGCAGTATTTT. Protein sequence: CASSTQTRGLGDTQYF. Full variable domain (rest looked up from reference TRBV19 and TRBJ2-3): DGGITQSPKYLFRKEGQNVTLSCEQNLNHDAMYWYRQDPGQGLRLIYYSQIVNDFQKGDIAEGYSVSREKKESFPLTVTSAQKNPTAFYLCASSTQTRGLGDTQYFGPGTRLTVL.

The CDR3 protein is CAGGGSSGANVLTF. In DNA form, the CDR3 reads TGTGCCGGGGGAGGCAGCTCTGGGGCCAACGTCCTGACTTTC. The chain combines TRBV7-9 with TRBJ2-6; D perhaps matches TRBD2 (6 bases). V dropped 11 bases and J dropped 0 bases, with 11 bases sitting between them. This CDR3 comprises 14 residues. Per germline, CDR1 SEHNR and CDR2 FQNEAQ (reference sequence).

This chain uses TRBV7-3 with TRBJ2-1; 9 positions match TRBD1. The V gene's germline CDR1 is SGHTA and CDR2 FQGTGA. This CDR3 spans 15 amino acids. V trimming: 2 bases; J trimming: 3 bases; junction bases outside the gene matches: 2. The CDR3, as DNA: TGTGCCAGCAGCTTAGGGACAGGGAACTACAATGAGCAGTTCTTC. This translates into CASSLGTGNYNEQFF.

J is TRBJ2-7 and V is TRBV7-9; a weak D match, TRBD1 (5 bases). Deletions cut 3 bases from V and 5 bases from J, with 11 bases between. CDR1 is SEHNR and CDR2 is FQNEAQ in the germline V gene (reference sequence). CDR3 length: 13 residues. The CDR3 loop reads CASSFSQGDEQYF. CDR3 sequence (DNA): TGTGCCAGCAGCTTTTCCCAGGGTGACGAGCAGTACTTC.

The chain carries TRBV27 and TRBJ2-7; possible D gene TRBD2, 5 bases. The V end was cut by 2 bases, the J end by 0 bases, with 14 bases between. The germline CDR1 and CDR2 sequences are MNHEY and SMNVEV (reference sequence). The CDR3 is 16 residues long. The chain's CDR3 is CASSLNLRRSSYEQYF. CDR3 DNA: TGTGCCAGCAGTTTAAACCTCAGGAGGAGCTCCTACGAGCAGTACTTC.